Detailed here is one T cell receptor beta chain. This record belongs to a study of blood T cell repertoires in COVID-19. This CDR3 region has 11 residues. CDR1 is MDHEN, CDR2 SYDVKM, per germline. The ends lost 3 bases at V and 8 bases at J; junction bases unmatched: 0. Sequenced by immunoSEQ multiplex PCR; TCRdb stores in-frame clones only, minus some. Here the sample spans under 400,000 clones, around 87% being singletons. V is TRBV28 and J is TRBJ1-2; 7 bases align to TRBD1. This sequence was found in a woman between 25 and 40 years old with COVID-19, enrolled during active disease. The sequenced sample consisted of peripheral blood. CDR3 in amino acids: CASSFRGGYTF. The CDR3 coding sequence is TGTGCCAGCAGTTTCAGGGGGGGCTACACCTTC.